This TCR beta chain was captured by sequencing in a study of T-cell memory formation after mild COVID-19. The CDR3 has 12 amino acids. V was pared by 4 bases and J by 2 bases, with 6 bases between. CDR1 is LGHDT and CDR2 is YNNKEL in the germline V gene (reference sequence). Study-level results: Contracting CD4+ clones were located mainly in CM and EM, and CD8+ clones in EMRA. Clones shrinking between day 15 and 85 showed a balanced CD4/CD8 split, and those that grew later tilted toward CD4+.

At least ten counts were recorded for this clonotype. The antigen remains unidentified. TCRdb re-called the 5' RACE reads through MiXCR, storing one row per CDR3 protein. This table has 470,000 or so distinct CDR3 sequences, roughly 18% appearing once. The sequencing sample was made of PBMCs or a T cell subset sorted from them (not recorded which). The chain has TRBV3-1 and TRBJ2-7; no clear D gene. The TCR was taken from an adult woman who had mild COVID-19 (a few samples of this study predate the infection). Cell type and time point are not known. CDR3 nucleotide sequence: TGTGCCAGCAGCCGGACCGCCTACGAGCAGTACTTC. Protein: CASSRTAYEQYF.